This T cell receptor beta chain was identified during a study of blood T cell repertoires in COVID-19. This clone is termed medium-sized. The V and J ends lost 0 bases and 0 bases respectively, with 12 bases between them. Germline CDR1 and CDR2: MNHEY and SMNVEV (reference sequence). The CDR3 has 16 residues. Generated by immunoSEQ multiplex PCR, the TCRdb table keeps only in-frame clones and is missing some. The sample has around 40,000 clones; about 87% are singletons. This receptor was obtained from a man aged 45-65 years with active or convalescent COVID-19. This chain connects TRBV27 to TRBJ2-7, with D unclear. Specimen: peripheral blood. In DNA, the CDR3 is TGTGCCAGCAGTTTATCATTGGCTGCCCCCTCCTACGAGCAGTACTTC. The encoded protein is CASSLSLAAPSYEQYF.